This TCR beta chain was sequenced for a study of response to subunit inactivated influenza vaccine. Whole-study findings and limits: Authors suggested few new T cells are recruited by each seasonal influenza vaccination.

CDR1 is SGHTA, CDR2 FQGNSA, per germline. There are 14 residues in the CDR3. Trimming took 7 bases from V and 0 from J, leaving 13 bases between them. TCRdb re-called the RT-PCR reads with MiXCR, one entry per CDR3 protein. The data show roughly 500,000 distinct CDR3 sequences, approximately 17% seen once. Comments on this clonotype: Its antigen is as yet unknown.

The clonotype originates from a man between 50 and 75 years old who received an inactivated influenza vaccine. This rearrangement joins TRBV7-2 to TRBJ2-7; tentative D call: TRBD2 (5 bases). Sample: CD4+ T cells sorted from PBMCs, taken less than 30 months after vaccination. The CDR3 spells CASTPTGSSYEQYF. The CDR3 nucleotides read TGTGCCAGCACCCCGACGGGGAGCTCCTACGAGCAGTACTTC.